One sample yielded the 27 T cell receptor beta chains listed below, sequenced in a study of shared clonotypes between healthy human individuals (dated by TCRdb to the early 2020s). CD8 naive samples were obtained by positive selection for CCR7 among CD45RO-negative cells, yielding a CD45RA+CCR7+ population from which TemRA cells were excluded. Library generation was performed with the immunoSEQ multiplex PCR assay. TCRdb took over this immuneACCESS table, retaining in-frame rearrangements with V and J assigned. Such tables are incomplete; in checked studies, under half of the missing clones stem from an unresolved V gene, and the remainder is unexplained. In this sample the table shows 2 million to 2.5 million clones, approximately 95% of which occur a single time. In total, the top ten clones hold 0.85% to 1.3% of the sample. Sequenced input: naive CD8+ T cells sorted from blood. The cell subset or site tag for this specimen amounts to: CD45RA+CCR7+. The receptor set was obtained from a man between 18 and 29 years old in good health.

J is TRBJ1-5 and V is TRBV5-1, with D tentatively TRBD1 (6 bases). This CDR3 is built from 15 residues. V was trimmed by 4 bases and J by 0 bases, leaving 11 bases between them. Germline CDR1 and CDR2: SGHRS and YFSETQ. This chain's CDR3 is CASSEGHHSNQPQHF. The DNA of the CDR3 is TGCGCCAGCAGCGAGGGACACCATAGCAATCAGCCCCAGCATTTT. Using reference TRBV5-1 and TRBJ1-5 for the parts outside the CDR3, the full variable domain is KAGVTQTPRYLIKTRGQQVTLSCSPISGHRSVSWYQQTPGQGLQFLFEYFSETQRNKGNFPGRFSGRQFSNSRSEMNVSTLELGDSALYLCASSEGHHSNQPQHFGDGTRLSIL.

Comments on this clone: Compared with germline, one end of the junction differs, possibly owing to a read error. CDR3 in DNA: TGTGCCAGCAGCGTAACAGGTCGCGTGAACCAAGAGACCCAGTACTTC. Encoded protein: CASSVTGRVNQETQYF. The J gene is TRBJ2-5, the V gene TRBV7-3, with a tentative D call TRBD1 (5 bases). This CDR3 is built from 16 residues. Per germline, CDR1 SGHTA and CDR2 FQGTGA.

This chain joins TRBV6-1 and TRBJ2-7; D not certain. Trimming shortened V by 7 bases and J by 1 base, and 14 bases separated the two germline ends. Germline V CDR1 and CDR2: MNHNS, SASEGT. The CDR3 sequence is 14 residues long. The CDR3 nucleotides are TGTGCCAGCACAGAGGAGAACCTATCCTACGAGCAGTACTTC. Its protein product is CASTEENLSYEQYF.

V usage is TRBV28 and J usage is TRBJ1-6, with 9 bases aligning to TRBD1. The trim removed 5 bases at V and 9 bases at J, leaving 8 bases unmatched. The CDR3 runs 15 residues. CDR1 is MDHEN, CDR2 SYDVKM, per germline. The DNA of the CDR3 is TGTGCCAGCAGTGTTTCCGGGACAGGGCGTTCACCCCTCCACTTT. Residues: CASSVSGTGRSPLHF.

About this clone itself: This specimen includes other DNA sequences encoding the same CDR3. The chain combines TRBV4-1 with TRBJ2-7, with 9 bases matching TRBD1. Germline CDR1 reads MGHRA; CDR2 reads YSYEKL. The ends lost 6 bases at V and 2 bases at J; junction bases unmatched: 5. CDR3 length: 14 amino acids. The CDR3 region is CASSPGQGTYEQYF. CDR3 DNA: TGCGCCAGCAGTCCGGGACAGGGCACCTACGAGCAGTACTTC.

This chain links TRBV7-2 with TRBJ2-7; TRBD1 matches at 9 bases. Per germline, CDR1 SGHTA and CDR2 FQGNSA. The V and J ends lost 6 bases and 4 bases, in that order; junction bases with no gene match: 4. This CDR3 contains 13 residues. The CDR3 region is CASRPGQGYEQYF. DNA of the CDR3: TGTGCCAGCAGGCCGGGACAGGGTTACGAGCAGTACTTC. Drawing the rest from reference TRBV7-2 and TRBJ2-7, the complete variable domain is GAGVSQSPSNKVTEKGKDVELRCDPISGHTALYWYRQSLGQGLEFLIYFQGNSAPDKSGLPSDRFSAERTGGSVSTLTIQRTQQEDSAVYLCASRPGQGYEQYFGPGTRLTVT.

The rearrangement uses TRBV5-6 and TRBJ1-1, with a possible D match to TRBD1 (5 bases). V was cut by 0 bases and J by 4 bases, with 19 bases left in between. This CDR3 is 17 amino acids long. CDR1 is SGHDT, CDR2 YYEEEE, per germline. In nucleotides, the CDR3 is TGTGCCAGCAGCTTGGCCGATGCGGGGCTCGGGGTCACTGAAGCTTTCTTT. Its translation is CASSLADAGLGVTEAFF. Full variable domain (outside the CDR3, taken from reference TRBV5-6 and TRBJ1-1): DAGVTQSPTHLIKTRGQQVTLRCSPKSGHDTVSWYQQALGQGPQFIFQYYEEEERQRGNFPDRFSGHQFPNYSSELNVNALLLGDSALYLCASSLADAGLGVTEAFFGQGTRLTVV.

V gene TRBV27 combines with J gene TRBJ2-1; TRBD1 aligns across 9 bases. The CDR3 has 13 residues. Germline lookup yields CDR1 MNHEY and CDR2 SMNVEV (reference sequence). J was trimmed by 15 bases and V by 6 bases; bases with no gene match: 12. Written as DNA, the CDR3 is TGTGCCAGCAGCTACATGGGTGGGACAGGGACGTTCTTC. Amino acid sequence: CASSYMGGTGTFF.

The J gene is TRBJ1-1, the V gene TRBV6-5; perhaps TRBD1 as D (5 bases). V was clipped by 4 bases and J by 1 base, with 16 bases between them. The CDR3 is made up of 16 amino acids. Germline V gene data show CDR1 as MNHEY and CDR2 as SVGAGI. CDR3 loop: CASSSSGHLGNTEAFF. The CDR3 DNA reads TGTGCCAGCAGTTCCTCAGGACACCTTGGGAACACTGAAGCTTTCTTT.

The chain has TRBV13 and TRBJ1-2, with 7 bases identical to TRBD1. The CDR3 runs 16 residues. Looked up from germline, CDR1 is PRHDT and CDR2 is FYEKMQ (reference sequence). V trimming: 4 bases; J trimming: 3 bases; junction bases outside the gene matches: 11. CDR3 sequence: CASSSARQGIDYGYTF. The CDR3 bases are TGTGCCAGCAGCTCAGCCAGACAGGGTATTGACTATGGCTACACCTTC.

The CDR3 region is CASSTGGNEQFF. CDR3 DNA: TGTGCCAGCAGTACAGGGGGCAATGAGCAGTTCTTC. The chain links TRBV6-5 to TRBJ2-1; 8 positions agree with TRBD1. The ends lost 5 bases at V and 6 bases at J; junction bases unmatched: 0. CDR1 MNHEY and CDR2 SVGAGI come from the germline V gene. CDR3 length: 12 amino acids.

The V gene is TRBV27, the J gene TRBJ2-7; tentatively, D is TRBD1 (5 bases). Trimming removed 2 bases at V and 5 bases at J, with 10 bases between. CDR1 is MNHEY and CDR2 is SMNVEV in the germline V gene (reference sequence). The CDR3 runs to 13 residues. CDR3 bases: TGTGCCAGCAGTTTAACAGGCGTCGACGAGCAGTACTTC. This encodes CASSLTGVDEQYF.

The chain uses TRBV27 and TRBJ2-7, with 13 bases lining up with TRBD2. CDR3 length equals 16 residues. After removal of 4 bases from V and 6 bases from J, the junction contained 9 bases not matched to a gene. Germline values: CDR1 MNHEY, CDR2 SMNVEV (reference sequence). CDR3 DNA sequence: TGTGCCAGCAGTTCCCTCACTAGCGGGGGGGCCGGCGAGCAGTACTTC. This translates into CASSSLTSGGAGEQYF.

This chain links TRBV9 with TRBJ1-4, with D maybe TRBD1 (5 bases). V dropped 4 bases and J dropped 6 bases, with 16 bases sitting between them. Germline CDR1 SGDLS, CDR2 YYNGEE. The CDR3 is 15 amino acids. In DNA form, the CDR3 reads TGTGCCAGCAGCTCCCATAGGGGTTTGGATGAAAAACTGTTTTTT. Translating it yields CASSSHRGLDEKLFF.

About this clone itself: The sample carries other DNA sequences with the same CDR3. The gene calls are TRBV5-4 and TRBJ2-7; D perhaps matches TRBD2 (6 bases). CDR3 length equals 13 residues. Trimming cost V 4 bases and J 1 base, with 9 bases left between them. The germline CDR1 and CDR2 sequences are SGHNT and YYREEE (reference sequence). The CDR3 DNA sequence: TGTGCCAGCAGCCCCAGCGGGTCCTACGAGCAGTACTTC. It codes for CASSPSGSYEQYF. Supplemented by reference TRBV5-4 and TRBJ2-7, the full variable domain reads ETGVTQSPTHLIKTRGQQVTLRCSSQSGHNTVSWYQQALGQGPQFIFQYYREEENGRGNFPPRFSGLQFPNYSSELNVNALELDDSALYLCASSPSGSYEQYFGPGTRLTVT.

V gene TRBV7-6 combines with J gene TRBJ1-1; possibly TRBD1 for D (5 bases). Germline V gene data show CDR1 as SGHVS and CDR2 as FNYEAQ. V shed 3 bases and J shed 5 bases, with 10 bases lying between them. This CDR3 comprises 13 residues. The CDR3 sequence is CASSLGGATEAFF. The CDR3 bases are TGTGCCAGCAGCTTGGGCGGGGCTACTGAAGCTTTCTTT.

This chain uses TRBV9 with TRBJ1-2; the match to TRBD1 covers 9 bases. The CDR3 spans 15 residues. V was pared by 4 bases and J by 7 bases, with 11 bases of the junction left unmatched. CDR1 is SGDLS, CDR2 YYNGEE, per germline. Here the CDR3 DNA reads TGTGCCAGCAGCCTCGCACAGGGGGCGAGTGGTGGCTACACCTTC. It specifies CASSLAQGASGGYTF.

The V and J genes are TRBV7-6 and TRBJ1-1, with D uncertain. The germline V gene encodes CDR1 SGHVS and CDR2 FNYEAQ. The CDR3 spans 14 residues. Between the trimmed V and J ends, which lost 5 bases and 5 bases, there was a span of 15 bases. In nucleotides, the CDR3 is TGTGCCAGCAGCGTCCAAGCAGAGGCGACTGAAGCTTTCTTT. It yields the protein CASSVQAEATEAFF.

The rearrangement joins TRBV7-9 to TRBJ2-2, with D possibly matching TRBD1 (6 bases). The CDR3 spans 16 residues. Germline CDR1 SEHNR, CDR2 FQNEAQ (reference sequence). The V end was cut by 0 bases, the J end by 2 bases, with 10 bases between. CDR3 protein: CASSLATGFNTGELFF. The CDR3 nucleotides are TGTGCCAGCAGCTTAGCAACAGGGTTTAACACCGGGGAGCTGTTTTTT.

The J gene is TRBJ2-1, the V gene TRBV27; D is ambiguous. This CDR3 contains 13 residues. The V end lost 10 bases, the J end lost 5 bases, and 15 bases lay between the germline ends. The V gene's germline CDR1 is MNHEY and CDR2 SMNVEV (reference sequence). The CDR3 DNA sequence: TGTGCCACCGCCTTTTCTCGGGACAATGAGCAGTTCTTC. Its protein is CATAFSRDNEQFF.

The gene calls are TRBV6-1 and TRBJ2-7, with D hard to call. This CDR3 has 12 amino acids. The germline V gene encodes CDR1 MNHNS and CDR2 SASEGT. V gave up 6 bases and J gave up 1 base, with 7 bases separating them. This CDR3 reads CASRDDSYEQYF. CDR3 nucleotides: TGTGCCAGCAGGGACGATTCCTACGAGCAGTACTTC.

The chain joins TRBV28 to TRBJ2-7, with 7 positions matching TRBD1. The V gene end was trimmed by 4 bases and the J gene end by 5 bases; junction bases not matched to a gene: 8. This CDR3 comprises 14 residues. Germline assignment: CDR1 MDHEN and CDR2 SYDVKM. The CDR3 reads CASSSRQGFNEQYF. CDR3 bases: TGTGCCAGCAGTTCTAGACAGGGTTTCAACGAGCAGTACTTC. Drawing the rest from reference TRBV28 and TRBJ2-7, the complete variable domain is DVKVTQSSRYLVKRTGEKVFLECVQDMDHENMFWYRQDPGLGLRLIYFSYDVKMKEKGDIPEGYSVSREKKERFSLILESASTNQTSMYLCASSSRQGFNEQYFGPGTRLTVT.

The rearrangement links TRBV6-5 to TRBJ2-3; 7 bases map to TRBD2. CDR3 size: 13 residues. CDR1 is MNHEY and CDR2 is SVGAGI in the germline V gene. After removal of 8 bases from V and 6 bases from J, the junction contained 8 bases not matched to a gene. Written as DNA, the CDR3 is TGTGCCAGCGGGGGGGATGTTATGGATACGCAGTATTTT. Amino acid sequence: CASGGDVMDTQYF.

This chain links TRBV13 with TRBJ2-5; 9 positions agree with TRBD1. CDR3 size: 16 residues. Germline V CDR1 and CDR2: PRHDT, FYEKMQ (reference sequence). Trimming removed 3 bases from V and 5 bases from J; junction bases left unmatched: 10. The CDR3 here is CASSFGTGNFRETQYF. As DNA, the CDR3 is TGTGCCAGCAGCTTTGGGACAGGGAATTTTAGGGAGACCCAGTACTTC.

On this clone: This sample includes further DNA sequences coding for the same CDR3. The V and J genes are TRBV9 and TRBJ2-7; D is unclear. From germline, CDR1 is SGDLS and CDR2 YYNGEE. The CDR3 length is 15 residues. The V and J ends lost 0 bases and 2 bases respectively, with 12 bases between them. CDR3 DNA sequence: TGTGCCAGCAGCGTAGACATCGGGTCCGCCTACGAGCAGTACTTC. Translated: CASSVDIGSAYEQYF.

The V and J genes are TRBV19 and TRBJ2-7; D is possibly TRBD1 (6 bases). V lost 4 bases, J lost 7 bases, and 20 bases lay in between. The CDR3 runs to 15 residues. Germline assignment: CDR1 LNHDA and CDR2 SQIVND (reference sequence). CDR3 protein: CASSTPSSGHWEQYF. CDR3 coding DNA: TGTGCCAGTAGTACCCCCTCCTCGGGACACTGGGAGCAGTACTTC.

This clone was picked up one time. This chain connects TRBV7-9 to TRBJ2-7, with D unclear. Trimming stripped 5 bases from V and 3 bases from J, with 8 bases between. This CDR3 has 12 amino acids. The germline CDR1 and CDR2 sequences are SEHNR and FQNEAQ (reference sequence). This CDR3 is CASSDDIYEQYF. The CDR3 bases are TGTGCCAGCAGCGATGACATCTACGAGCAGTACTTC.